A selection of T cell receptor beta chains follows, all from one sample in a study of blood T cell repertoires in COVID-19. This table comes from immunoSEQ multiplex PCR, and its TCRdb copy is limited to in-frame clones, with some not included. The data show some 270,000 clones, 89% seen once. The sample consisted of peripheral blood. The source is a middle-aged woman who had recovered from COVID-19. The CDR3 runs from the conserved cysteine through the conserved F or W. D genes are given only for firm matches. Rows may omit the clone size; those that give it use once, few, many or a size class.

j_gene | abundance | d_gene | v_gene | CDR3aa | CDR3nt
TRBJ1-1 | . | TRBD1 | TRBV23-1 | CASSPDREGTEAFF | TGCGCCAGCAGCCCCGACAGGGAAGGCACTGAAGCTTTCTTT
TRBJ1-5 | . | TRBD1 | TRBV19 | CASSIDQGVNQPQHF | TGTGCCAGTAGTATAGACCAGGGGGTCAATCAGCCCCAGCATTTT
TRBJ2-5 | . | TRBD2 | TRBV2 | CASSLSGGLPTQYF | TGTGCCAGCAGTCTAAGCGGGGGTCTTCCGACCCAGTACTTC
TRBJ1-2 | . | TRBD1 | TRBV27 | CASSYRDRVSYGYTF | TGTGCCAGCAGTTACCGGGACAGGGTTTCCTATGGCTACACCTTC
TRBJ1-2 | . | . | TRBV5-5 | CASSISSFEWGYTF | TGTGCCAGCAGTATCTCCTCCTTTGAGTGGGGCTACACCTTC
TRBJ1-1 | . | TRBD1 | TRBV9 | CASSAGQGGTEAFF | TGTGCCAGCAGCGCGGGACAGGGAGGCACTGAAGCTTTCTTT
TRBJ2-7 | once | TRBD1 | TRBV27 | CASSSSGTGGSEQYF | TGTGCCAGCAGTTCTTCCGGGACAGGGGGCTCCGAGCAGTACTTC
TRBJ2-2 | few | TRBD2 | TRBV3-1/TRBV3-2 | CASSRGLAGYTGELFF | TGTGCCAGCAGCCGTGGACTAGCGGGATATACCGGGGAGCTGTTTTTT
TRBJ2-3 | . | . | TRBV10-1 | CASSDNVGADTQYF | TGCGCCAGCAGTGACAACGTAGGGGCGGATACGCAGTATTTT
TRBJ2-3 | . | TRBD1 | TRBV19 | CASHRGQKTDTQYF | TGTGCCTCTCACAGGGGCCAAAAGACAGATACGCAGTATTTT
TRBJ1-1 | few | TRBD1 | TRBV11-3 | CASSTGGGSTEAFF | TGTGCCAGCAGCACAGGGGGCGGAAGCACTGAAGCTTTCTTT
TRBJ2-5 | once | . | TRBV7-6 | CASSSGLNSQETQYF | TGTGCCAGCAGCTCTGGGCTAAACTCACAAGAGACCCAGTACTTC
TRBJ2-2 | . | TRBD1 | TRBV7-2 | CASRTGDTGELFF | TGTGCCAGCAGAACAGGGGACACCGGGGAGCTGTTTTTT
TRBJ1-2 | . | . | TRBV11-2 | CASRSMKAGYYGYTF | TGTGCCAGCAGGTCAATGAAGGCGGGGTACTATGGCTACACCTTC
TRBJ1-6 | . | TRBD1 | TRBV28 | CASSPRTGRNNSPLHF | TGTGCCAGCAGTCCTAGGACAGGTAGAAATAATTCACCCCTCCACTTT
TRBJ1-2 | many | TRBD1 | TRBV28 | CASSLWDRENYGYTF | TGTGCCAGCAGTTTATGGGACAGGGAGAACTATGGCTACACCTTC
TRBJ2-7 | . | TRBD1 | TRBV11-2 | CASRTYRGRVNEQYF | TGTGCCAGCCGTACTTACAGGGGGCGCGTCAACGAGCAGTACTTC
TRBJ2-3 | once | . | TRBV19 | CASTPDRTDTQYF | TGTGCCAGTACCCCTGACAGGACAGATACGCAGTATTTT
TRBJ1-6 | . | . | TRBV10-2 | CASSEVGRKNSPLHF | TGCGCCAGCAGTGAGGTCGGCAGGAAAAATTCACCCCTCCACTTT
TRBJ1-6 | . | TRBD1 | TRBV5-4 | CATRQGADSPLHF | TGTGCCACGCGACAGGGGGCAGATTCACCCCTCCACTTT
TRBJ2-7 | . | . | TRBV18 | CASSPPGSSYEQYF | TGTGCCAGCTCACCTCCGGGTTCCTCCTACGAGCAGTACTTC
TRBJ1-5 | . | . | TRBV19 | CASGGVISENQPQHF | TGTGCCAGTGGGGGCGTGATTTCGGAGAATCAGCCCCAGCATTTT
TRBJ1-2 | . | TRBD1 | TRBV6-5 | CASRLSGGTGGGYTF | TGTGCCAGCAGGCTCTCCGGTGGGACAGGGGGCGGCTACACCTTC
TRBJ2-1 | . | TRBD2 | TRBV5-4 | CASSGLEGLAANEQFF | TGTGCCAGCAGCGGACTAGAGGGACTAGCGGCCAATGAGCAGTTCTTC
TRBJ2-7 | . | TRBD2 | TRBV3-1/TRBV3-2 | CASSQRDAGTSEQYF | TGTGCCAGCAGCCAGAGGGATGCCGGGACTAGTGAGCAGTACTTC
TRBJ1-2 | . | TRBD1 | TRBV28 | CASSLRQGALGYTF | TGTGCCAGCAGTTTAAGACAGGGGGCGCTGGGCTACACCTTC
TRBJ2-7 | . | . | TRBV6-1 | CASSESRRAGEQYF | TGTGCCAGCAGTGAATCGCGTAGGGCGGGTGAGCAGTACTTC
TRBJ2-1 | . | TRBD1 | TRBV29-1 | CSLRPGQGGSEQFF | TGCAGCCTCAGACCGGGACAGGGGGGAAGTGAGCAGTTCTTC
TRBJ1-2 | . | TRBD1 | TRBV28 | CASTIWRGQNYGYTF | TGTGCCAGCACCATCTGGAGGGGGCAGAACTATGGCTACACCTTC
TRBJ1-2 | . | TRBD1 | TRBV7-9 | CASSSRTGAYGYTF | TGTGCCAGCAGCTCCAGGACAGGGGCCTATGGCTACACCTTC
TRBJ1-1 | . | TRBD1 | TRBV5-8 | CASSAGQGLAFF | TGTGCCAGCAGCGCAGGACAGGGCTTGGCTTTCTTT
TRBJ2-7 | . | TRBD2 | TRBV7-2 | CASSSGLAGGYEQYF | TGTGCCAGCAGCTCCGGACTAGCGGGGGGCTACGAGCAGTACTTC
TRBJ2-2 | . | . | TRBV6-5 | CASSYSSDTGELFF | TGTGCCAGCAGTTACTCGTCAGATACCGGGGAGCTGTTTTTT
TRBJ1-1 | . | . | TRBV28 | CASSRKGMTEAFF | TGTGCCAGCAGTAGAAAGGGGATGACTGAAGCTTTCTTT
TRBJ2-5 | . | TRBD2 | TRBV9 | CASSVSGRGEVETQYF | TGTGCCAGCAGCGTATCCGGGCGGGGGGAGGTGGAGACCCAGTACTTC
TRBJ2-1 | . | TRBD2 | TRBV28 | CASSPPGTSGYNEQFF | TGTGCCAGCAGTCCCCCCGGGACTAGCGGGTACAATGAGCAGTTCTTC
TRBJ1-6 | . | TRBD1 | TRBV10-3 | CAIRPGQGHNSPLHF | TGTGCCATCAGGCCGGGACAGGGACATAATTCACCCCTCCACTTT
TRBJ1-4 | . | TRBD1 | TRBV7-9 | CASSLGGTGYEKLFF | TGTGCCAGCAGCTTAGGGGGGACAGGGTATGAAAAACTGTTTTTT
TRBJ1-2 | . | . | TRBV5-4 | CASSLTGRGYTF | TGTGCCAGCAGCCTAACAGGGCGCGGCTACACCTTC
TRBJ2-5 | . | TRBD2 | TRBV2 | CASGGRTRGQTQYF | TGTGCCAGCGGAGGAAGGACTAGGGGACAGACCCAGTACTTC
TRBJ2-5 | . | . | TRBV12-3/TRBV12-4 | CASSFFPEETQYF | TGTGCCAGCAGTTTTTTCCCGGAGGAGACCCAGTACTTC
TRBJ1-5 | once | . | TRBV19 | CASSILTGNQPQHF | TGTGCCAGTAGTATCTTGACAGGCAATCAGCCCCAGCATTTT
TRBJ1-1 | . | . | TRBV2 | CASSEGHKNTEAFF | TGTGCCAGCAGTGAAGGTCACAAGAACACTGAAGCTTTCTTT
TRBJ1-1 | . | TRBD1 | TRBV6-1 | CASSEMGTGQANTEAFF | TGTGCCAGCAGTGAAATGGGGACAGGTCAGGCCAACACTGAAGCTTTCTTT
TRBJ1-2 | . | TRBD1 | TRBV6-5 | CASSYSGTGNYGYTF | TGTGCCAGCAGTTATTCCGGGACAGGGAACTATGGCTACACCTTC
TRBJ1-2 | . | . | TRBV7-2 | CASSPDRSNYGYTF | TGTGCCAGCAGCCCAGACAGGTCTAACTATGGCTACACCTTC
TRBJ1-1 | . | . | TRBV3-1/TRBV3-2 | CASSQAEAEAFF | TGTGCCAGCAGCCAAGCCGAGGCTGAAGCTTTCTTT
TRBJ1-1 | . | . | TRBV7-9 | CASSFQGSADPNTEAFF | TGTGCCAGCAGCTTCCAAGGGAGTGCAGACCCGAACACTGAAGCTTTCTTT
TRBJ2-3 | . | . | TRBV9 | CASSSGHPKAADTQYF | TGTGCCAGCAGCTCCGGACATCCTAAGGCGGCAGATACGCAGTATTTT